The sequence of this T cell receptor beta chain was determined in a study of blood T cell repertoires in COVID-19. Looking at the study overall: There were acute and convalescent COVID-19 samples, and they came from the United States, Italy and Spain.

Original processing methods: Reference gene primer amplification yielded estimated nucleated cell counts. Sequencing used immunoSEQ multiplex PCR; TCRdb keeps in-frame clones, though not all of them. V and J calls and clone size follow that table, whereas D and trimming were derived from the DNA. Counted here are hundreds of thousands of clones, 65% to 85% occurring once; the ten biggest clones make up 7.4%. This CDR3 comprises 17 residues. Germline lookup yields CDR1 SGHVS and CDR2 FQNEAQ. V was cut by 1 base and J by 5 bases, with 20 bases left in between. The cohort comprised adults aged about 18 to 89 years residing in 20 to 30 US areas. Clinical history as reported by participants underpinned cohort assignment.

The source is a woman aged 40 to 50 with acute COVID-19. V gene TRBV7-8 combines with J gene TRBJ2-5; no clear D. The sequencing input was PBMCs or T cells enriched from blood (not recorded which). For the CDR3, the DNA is TGTGCCAGCAGCTTAGGAGGTTTGGCCTCCACCGTGGAGACCCAGTACTTC. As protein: CASSLGGLASTVETQYF.